This TCR beta chain was retrieved from a study of PD-1 blockade in classical Hodgkin lymphoma. Findings and limits, study-wide: By C4D1, CD4+ diversity increased significantly, especially in complete responders. Complete responders started with a diversity level that resembled newly diagnosed patients at baseline.

About this clone: Its specificity is not known.

Exposure to brentuximab vedotin varied, and each patient had relapsed following autologous stem cell transplantation. The best responses consisted of complete response, partial response or progressive disease. Germline V lookup: CDR1 MNHNS, CDR2 SASEGT. V lost 3 bases, J lost 4 bases, and 12 bases lay in between. CDR3 length: 14 amino acids. Clones were read by immunoSEQ multiplex PCR, and TCRdb kept only the in-frame ones, dropping some. Among 45,000 or so clones listed, 88% were seen once. This sequence originates from a human donor with classical Hodgkin lymphoma. Here the sequenced sample was peripheral blood mononuclear cells (PBMCs), taken at baseline. The genes are TRBV6-1 and TRBJ1-2; no clear D gene. CDR3 region: CASSDQRGIYGYTF. CDR3 bases: TGTGCCAGCAGTGACCAGAGAGGGATCTATGGCTACACCTTC.